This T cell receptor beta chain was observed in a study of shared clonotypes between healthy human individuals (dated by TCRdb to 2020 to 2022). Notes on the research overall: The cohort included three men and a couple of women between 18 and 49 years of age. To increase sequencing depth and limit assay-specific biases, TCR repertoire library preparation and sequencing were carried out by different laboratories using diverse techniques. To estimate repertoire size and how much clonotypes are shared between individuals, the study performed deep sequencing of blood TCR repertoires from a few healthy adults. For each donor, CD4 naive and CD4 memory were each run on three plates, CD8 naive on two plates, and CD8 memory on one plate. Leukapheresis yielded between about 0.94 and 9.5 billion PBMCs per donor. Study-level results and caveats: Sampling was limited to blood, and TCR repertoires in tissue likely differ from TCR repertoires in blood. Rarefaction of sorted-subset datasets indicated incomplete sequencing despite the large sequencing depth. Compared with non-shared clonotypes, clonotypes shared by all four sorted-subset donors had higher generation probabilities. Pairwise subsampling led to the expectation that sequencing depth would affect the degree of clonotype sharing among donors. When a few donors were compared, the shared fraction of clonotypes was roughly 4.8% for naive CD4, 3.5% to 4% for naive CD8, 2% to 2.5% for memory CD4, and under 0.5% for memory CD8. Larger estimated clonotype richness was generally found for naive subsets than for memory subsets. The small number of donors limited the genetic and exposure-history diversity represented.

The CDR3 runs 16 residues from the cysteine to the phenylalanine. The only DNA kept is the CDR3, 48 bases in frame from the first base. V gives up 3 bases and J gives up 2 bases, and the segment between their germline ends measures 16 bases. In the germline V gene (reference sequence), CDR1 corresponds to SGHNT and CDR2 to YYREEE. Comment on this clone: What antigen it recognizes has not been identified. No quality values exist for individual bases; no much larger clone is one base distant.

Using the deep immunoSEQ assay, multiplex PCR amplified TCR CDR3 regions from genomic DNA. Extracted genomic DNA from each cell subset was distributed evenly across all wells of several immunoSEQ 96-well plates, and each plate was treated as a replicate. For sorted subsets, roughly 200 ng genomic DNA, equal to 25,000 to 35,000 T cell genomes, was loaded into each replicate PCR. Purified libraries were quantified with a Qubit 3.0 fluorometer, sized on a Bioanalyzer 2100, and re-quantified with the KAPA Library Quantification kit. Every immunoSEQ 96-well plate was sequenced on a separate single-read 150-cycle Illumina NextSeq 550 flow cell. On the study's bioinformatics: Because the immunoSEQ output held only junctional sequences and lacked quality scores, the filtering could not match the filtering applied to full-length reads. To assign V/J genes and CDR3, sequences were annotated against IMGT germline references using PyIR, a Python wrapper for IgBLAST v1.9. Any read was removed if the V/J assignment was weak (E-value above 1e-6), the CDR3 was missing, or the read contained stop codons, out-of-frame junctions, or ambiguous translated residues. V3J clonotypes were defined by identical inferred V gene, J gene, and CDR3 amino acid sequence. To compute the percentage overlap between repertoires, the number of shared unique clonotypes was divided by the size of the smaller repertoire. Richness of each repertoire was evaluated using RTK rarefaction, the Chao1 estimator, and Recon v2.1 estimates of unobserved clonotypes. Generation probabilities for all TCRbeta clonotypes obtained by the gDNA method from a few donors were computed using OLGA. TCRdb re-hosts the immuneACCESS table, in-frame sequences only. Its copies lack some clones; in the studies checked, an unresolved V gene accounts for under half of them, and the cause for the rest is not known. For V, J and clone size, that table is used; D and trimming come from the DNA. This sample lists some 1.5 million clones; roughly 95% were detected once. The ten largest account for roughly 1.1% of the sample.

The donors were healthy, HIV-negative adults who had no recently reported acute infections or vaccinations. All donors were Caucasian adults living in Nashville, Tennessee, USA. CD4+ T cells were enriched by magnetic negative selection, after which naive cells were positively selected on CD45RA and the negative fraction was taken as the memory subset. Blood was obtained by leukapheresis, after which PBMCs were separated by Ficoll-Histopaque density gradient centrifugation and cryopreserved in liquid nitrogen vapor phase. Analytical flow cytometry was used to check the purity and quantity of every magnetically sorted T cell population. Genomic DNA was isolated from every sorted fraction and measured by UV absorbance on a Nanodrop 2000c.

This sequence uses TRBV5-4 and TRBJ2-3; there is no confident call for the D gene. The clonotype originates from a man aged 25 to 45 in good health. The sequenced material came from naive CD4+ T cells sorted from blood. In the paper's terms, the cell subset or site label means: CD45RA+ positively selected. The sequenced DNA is TGTGCCAGCAGCTCCGGGTCTTCGCGCCTCACAGATACGCAGTATTTT. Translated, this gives CASSSGSSRLTDTQYF.